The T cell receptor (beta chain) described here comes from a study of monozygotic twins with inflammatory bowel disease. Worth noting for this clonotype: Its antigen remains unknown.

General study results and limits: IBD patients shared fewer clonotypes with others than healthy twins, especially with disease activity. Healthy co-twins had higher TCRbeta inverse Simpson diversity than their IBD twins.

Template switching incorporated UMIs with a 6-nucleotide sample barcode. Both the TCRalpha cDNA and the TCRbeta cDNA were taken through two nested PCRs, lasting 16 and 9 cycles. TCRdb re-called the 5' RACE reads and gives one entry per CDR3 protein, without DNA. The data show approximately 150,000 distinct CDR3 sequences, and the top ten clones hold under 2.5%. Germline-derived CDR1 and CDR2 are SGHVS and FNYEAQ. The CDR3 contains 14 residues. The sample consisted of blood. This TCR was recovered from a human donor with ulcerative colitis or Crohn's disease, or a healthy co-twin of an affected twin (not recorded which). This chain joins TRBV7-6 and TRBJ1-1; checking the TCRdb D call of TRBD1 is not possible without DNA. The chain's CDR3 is CASSSGQGNTEAFF.